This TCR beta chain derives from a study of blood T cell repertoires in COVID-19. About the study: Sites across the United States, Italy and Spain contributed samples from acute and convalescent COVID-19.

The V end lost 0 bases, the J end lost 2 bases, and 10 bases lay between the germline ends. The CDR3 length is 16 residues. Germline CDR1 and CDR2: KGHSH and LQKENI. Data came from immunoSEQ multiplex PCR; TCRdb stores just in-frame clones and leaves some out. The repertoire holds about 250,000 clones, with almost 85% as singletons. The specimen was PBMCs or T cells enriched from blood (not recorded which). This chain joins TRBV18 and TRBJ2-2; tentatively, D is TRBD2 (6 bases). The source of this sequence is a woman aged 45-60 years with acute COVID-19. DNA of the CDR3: TGTGCCAGCTCACCACCGGGTAGCGGAAACACCGGGGAGCTGTTTTTT. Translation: CASSPPGSGNTGELFF.